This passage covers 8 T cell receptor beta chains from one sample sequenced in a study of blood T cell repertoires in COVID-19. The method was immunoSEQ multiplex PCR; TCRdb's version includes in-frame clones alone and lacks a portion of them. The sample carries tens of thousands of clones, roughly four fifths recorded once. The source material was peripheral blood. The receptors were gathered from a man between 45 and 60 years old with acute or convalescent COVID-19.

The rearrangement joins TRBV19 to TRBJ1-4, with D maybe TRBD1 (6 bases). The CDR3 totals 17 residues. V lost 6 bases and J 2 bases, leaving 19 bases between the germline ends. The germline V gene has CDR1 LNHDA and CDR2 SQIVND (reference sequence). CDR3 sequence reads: CASSSDSTVRTNEKLFF. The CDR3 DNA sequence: TGTGCCAGTAGCTCGGACAGCACTGTGCGTACTAATGAAAAACTGTTTTTT.

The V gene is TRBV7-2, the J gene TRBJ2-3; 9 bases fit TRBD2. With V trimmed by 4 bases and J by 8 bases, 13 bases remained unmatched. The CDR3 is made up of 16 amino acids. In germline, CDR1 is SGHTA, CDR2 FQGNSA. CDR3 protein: CASSSIAGVLSSTQYF. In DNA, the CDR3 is TGTGCCAGCAGCTCCATAGCGGGAGTTTTGTCAAGTACGCAGTATTTT.

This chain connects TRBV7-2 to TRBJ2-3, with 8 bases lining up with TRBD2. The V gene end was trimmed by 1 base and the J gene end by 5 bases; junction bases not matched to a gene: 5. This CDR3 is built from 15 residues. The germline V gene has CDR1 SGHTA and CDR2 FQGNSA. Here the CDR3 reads CASSLVGTSGDTQYF. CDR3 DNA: TGTGCCAGCAGCTTAGTTGGGACTAGTGGAGATACGCAGTATTTT.

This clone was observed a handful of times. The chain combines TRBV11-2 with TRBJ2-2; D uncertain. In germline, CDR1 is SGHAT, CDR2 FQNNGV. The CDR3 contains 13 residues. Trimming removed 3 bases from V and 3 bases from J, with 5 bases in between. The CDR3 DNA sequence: TGTGCCAGCAGCTTTGTCGACACCGGGGAGCTGTTTTTT. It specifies CASSFVDTGELFF.

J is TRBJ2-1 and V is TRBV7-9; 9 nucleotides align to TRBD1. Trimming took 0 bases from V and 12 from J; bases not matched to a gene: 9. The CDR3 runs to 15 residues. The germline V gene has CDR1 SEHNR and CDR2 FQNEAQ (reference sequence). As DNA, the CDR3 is TGTGCCAGCAGCTTAGCCGGGACAGGGAAAGGGGGGCAGTTCTTC. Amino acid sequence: CASSLAGTGKGGQFF.

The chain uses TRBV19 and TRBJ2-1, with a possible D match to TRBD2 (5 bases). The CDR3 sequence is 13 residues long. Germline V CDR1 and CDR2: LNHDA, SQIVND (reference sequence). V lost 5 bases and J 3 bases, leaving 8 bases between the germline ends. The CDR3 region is CASSLTSYNEQFF. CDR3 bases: TGTGCCAGTAGTCTAACTAGCTACAATGAGCAGTTCTTC.

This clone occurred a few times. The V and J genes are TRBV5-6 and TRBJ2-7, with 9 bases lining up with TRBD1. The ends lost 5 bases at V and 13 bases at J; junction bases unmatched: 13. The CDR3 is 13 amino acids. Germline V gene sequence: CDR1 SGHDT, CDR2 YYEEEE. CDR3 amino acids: CASSQTGTGLIYF. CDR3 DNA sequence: TGTGCCAGCAGTCAAACCGGGACAGGGTTAATCTACTTC.

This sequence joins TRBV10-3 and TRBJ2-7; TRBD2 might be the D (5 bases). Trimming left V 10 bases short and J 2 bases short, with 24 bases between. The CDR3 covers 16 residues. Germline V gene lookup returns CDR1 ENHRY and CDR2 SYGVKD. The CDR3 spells CASRQQGRRTTYEQYF. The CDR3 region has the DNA TGTGCCAGCCGACAACAAGGGAGACGCACCACCTACGAGCAGTACTTC.